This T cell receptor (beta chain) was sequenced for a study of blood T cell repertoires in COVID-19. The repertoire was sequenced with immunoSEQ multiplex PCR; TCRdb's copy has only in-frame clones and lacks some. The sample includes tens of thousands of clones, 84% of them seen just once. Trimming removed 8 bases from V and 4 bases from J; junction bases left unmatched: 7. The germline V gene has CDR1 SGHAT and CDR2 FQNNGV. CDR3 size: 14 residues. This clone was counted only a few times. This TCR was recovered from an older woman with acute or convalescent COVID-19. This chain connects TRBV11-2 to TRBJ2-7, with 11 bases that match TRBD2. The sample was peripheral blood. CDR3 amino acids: CASGRLAGSYEQYF. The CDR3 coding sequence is TGTGCCAGCGGCAGACTAGCGGGGTCGTACGAGCAGTACTTC. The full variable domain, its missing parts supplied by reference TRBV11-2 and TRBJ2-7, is EAGVAQSPRYKIIEKRQSVAFWCNPISGHATLYWYQQILGQGPKLLIQFQNNGVVDDSQLPKDRFSAERLKGVDSTLKIQPAKLEDSAVYLCASGRLAGSYEQYFGPGTRLTVT.